This TCR beta chain was documented in a study of graft-versus-host responses after intestinal transplantation. As for the study in general: Transplant types were multivisceral, liver-intestinal, or isolated intestinal. Anti-thymocyte globulin induction, then tacrolimus and steroids for about 3 years, went to all recipients.

For this clone: Its antigen remains unidentified.

Sequenced by immunoSEQ multiplex PCR; TCRdb stores in-frame clones only, minus some. Of approximately 88,000 clones in the sample, 94% were seen once. Study conclusions and caveats: Patients who carried graft-donor T cell macrochimerism also had high graft-versus-host to host-versus-graft clonal ratios in their allografts.

V shed 4 bases, J shed 7 bases, and the junction held 10 bases outside the gene matches. Germline CDR1 and CDR2: SNHLY and FYNNEI. The CDR3 contains 15 residues. Material: unstimulated CD4+ T cells sorted from spleen or lymph node cells, obtained before transplant. V is TRBV2 and J is TRBJ2-5, with 9 bases lining up with TRBD1. This clonotype was sampled from a human donor who was the organ donor for an intestinal transplant. The CDR3: CASSGGTGRSVTQYF. In DNA form, the CDR3 reads TGTGCCAGCAGTGGGGGGACAGGGAGGTCGGTGACCCAGTACTTC.